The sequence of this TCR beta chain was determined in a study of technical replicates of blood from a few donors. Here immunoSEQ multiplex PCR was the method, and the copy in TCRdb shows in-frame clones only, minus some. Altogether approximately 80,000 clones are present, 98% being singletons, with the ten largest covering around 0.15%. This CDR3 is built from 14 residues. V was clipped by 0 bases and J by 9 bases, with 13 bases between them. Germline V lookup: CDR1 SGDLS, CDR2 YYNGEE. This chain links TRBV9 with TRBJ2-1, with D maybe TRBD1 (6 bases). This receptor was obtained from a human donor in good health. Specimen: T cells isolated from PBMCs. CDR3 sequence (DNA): TGTGCCAGCAGCGTAGCTACAGGGATCGGTGAGCAGTTCTTC. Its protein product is CASSVATGIGEQFF.